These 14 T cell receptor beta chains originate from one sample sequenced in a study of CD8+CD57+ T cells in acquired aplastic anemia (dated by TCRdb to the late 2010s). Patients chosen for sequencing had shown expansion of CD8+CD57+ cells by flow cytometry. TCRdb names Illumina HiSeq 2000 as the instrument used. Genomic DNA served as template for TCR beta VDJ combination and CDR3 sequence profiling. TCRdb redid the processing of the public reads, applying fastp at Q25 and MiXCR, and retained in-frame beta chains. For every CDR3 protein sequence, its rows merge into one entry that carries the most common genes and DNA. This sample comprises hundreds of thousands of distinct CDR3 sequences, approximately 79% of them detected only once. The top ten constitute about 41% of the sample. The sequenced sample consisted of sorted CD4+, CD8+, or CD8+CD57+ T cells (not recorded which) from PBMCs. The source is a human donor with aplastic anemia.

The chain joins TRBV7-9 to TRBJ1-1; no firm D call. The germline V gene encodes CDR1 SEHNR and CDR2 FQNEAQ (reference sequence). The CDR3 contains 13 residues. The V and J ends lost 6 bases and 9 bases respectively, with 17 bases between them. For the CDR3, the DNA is TGTGCCAGCAGTTTTGGCGGCGTAGAGCAAGCTTTCTTT. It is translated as CASSFGGVEQAFF.

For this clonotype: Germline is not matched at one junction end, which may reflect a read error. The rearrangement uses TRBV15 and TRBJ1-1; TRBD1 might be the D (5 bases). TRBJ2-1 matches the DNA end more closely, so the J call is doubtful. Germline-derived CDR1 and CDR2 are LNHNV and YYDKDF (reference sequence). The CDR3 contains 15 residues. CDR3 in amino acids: CASSRDRKGKTEQFF. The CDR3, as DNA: TGTGCCAGCAGCAGAGATCGAAAGGGGAAGACTGAACAGTTCTTC.

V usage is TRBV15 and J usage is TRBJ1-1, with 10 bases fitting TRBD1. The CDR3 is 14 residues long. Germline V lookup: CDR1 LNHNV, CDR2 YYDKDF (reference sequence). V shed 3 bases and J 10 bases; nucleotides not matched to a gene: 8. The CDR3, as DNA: TGTGCCACCAGCAGTCTTGACAGGGGGCGCCGAGCTTTCTTT. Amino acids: CATSSLDRGRRAFF.

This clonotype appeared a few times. CDR3 in amino acids: CASSFAGGTDAQYF. CDR3 nucleotide sequence: TGTGCCAGCAGCTTCGCGGGGGGTACCGACGCGCAGTACTTC. J is TRBJ2-7 and V is TRBV7-8; TRBD2 matches 8 bases. The germline V gene has CDR1 SGHVS and CDR2 FQNEAQ. J lost 9 bases, V lost 3 bases, and 10 bases had no gene match. The CDR3 runs to 14 residues.

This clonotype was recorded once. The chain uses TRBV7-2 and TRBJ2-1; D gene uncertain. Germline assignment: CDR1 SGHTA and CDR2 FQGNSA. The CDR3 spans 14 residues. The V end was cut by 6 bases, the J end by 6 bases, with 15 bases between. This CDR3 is CASRSRPGTNEQFF. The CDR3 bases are TGTGCCAGCAGATCACGACCCGGTACCAATGAGCAGTTCTTC. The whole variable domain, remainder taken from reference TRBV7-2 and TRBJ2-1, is GAGVSQSPSNKVTEKGKDVELRCDPISGHTALYWYRQSLGQGLEFLIYFQGNSAPDKSGLPSDRFSAERTGGSVSTLTIQRTQQEDSAVYLCASRSRPGTNEQFFGPGTRLTVL.

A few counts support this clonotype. The CDR3, as DNA: TGCGCCAGCAGTGAGGGGTACTACGAGCAGTACTTC. Encoded protein: CASSEGYYEQYF. The chain carries TRBV10-1 and TRBJ2-7; D is ambiguous. V lost 2 bases to trimming and J lost 3 bases, with 5 bases between them. This CDR3 has 12 amino acids. CDR1 and CDR2 from the germline V gene are WNHNN and SYGVQD (reference sequence).

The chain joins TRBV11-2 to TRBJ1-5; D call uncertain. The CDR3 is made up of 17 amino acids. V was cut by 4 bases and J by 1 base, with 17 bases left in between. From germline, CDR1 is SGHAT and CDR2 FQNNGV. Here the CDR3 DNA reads TGTGCCAGCAGCTGGGGTGGAGGGCAGGACAGCAATCAGCCCCAGCATTTT. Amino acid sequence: CASSWGGGQDSNQPQHF.

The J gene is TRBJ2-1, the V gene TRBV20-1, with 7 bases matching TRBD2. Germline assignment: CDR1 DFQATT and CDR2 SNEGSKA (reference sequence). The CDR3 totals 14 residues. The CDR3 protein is CRAEETRGSVEQFF. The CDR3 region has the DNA TGCAGGGCGGAAGAAACACGCGGGAGCGTTGAGCAGTTCTTC.

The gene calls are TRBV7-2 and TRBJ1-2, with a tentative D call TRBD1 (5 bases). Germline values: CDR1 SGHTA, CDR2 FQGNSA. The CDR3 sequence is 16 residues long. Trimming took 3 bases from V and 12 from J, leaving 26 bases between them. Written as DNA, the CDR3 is TGTGCCAGCAGCTTGGCGAGGGACGGGCTCGTATACGGCAACACCTTC. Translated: CASSLARDGLVYGNTF.

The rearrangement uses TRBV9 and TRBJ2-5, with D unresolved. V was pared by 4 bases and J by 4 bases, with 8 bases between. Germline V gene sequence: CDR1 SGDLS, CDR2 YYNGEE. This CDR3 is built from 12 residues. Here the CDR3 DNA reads TGTGCCAGCAGCACATTGTCAGAGACCCAGTACTTC. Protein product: CASSTLSETQYF.

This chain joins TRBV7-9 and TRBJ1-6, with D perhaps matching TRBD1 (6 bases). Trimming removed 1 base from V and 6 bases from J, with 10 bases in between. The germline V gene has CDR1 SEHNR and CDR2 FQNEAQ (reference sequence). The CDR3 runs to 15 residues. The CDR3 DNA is TGTGCCAGCAGCTTAGGGACAGTTTTTAATTCACCCCTCCACTTT. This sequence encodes CASSLGTVFNSPLHF.

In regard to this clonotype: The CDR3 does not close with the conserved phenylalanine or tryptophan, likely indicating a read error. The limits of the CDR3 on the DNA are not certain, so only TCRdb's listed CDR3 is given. Here the CDR3 reads CASSPGGTVEYVL. The chain links TRBV7-9 to TRBJ2-3; TRBD1 is taken as the D call from the table, unchecked against the DNA. CDR1 SEHNR and CDR2 FQNEAQ come from the germline V gene (reference sequence). The CDR3 length equals 13 residues, ends included.

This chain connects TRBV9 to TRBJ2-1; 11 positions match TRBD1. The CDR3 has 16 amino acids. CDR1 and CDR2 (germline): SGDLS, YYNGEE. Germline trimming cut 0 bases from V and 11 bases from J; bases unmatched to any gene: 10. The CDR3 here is CASSVGGTGGTAKQFF. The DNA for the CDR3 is TGTGCCAGCAGCGTAGGAGGGACAGGGGGTACTGCGAAGCAGTTCTTC.

In nucleotides, the CDR3 is TGTGCCAGCAGCTTAAACCCTTCCACAGATACGCAGTATTTT. This sequence encodes CASSLNPSTDTQYF. This chain joins TRBV11-2 and TRBJ2-3; D gene ambiguous. The V and J ends lost 2 bases and 2 bases respectively, with 8 bases between them. Germline V gene sequence: CDR1 SGHAT, CDR2 FQNNGV. The length of the CDR3 is 14 residues. Complete variable domain (other parts from reference TRBV11-2 and TRBJ2-3): EAGVAQSPRYKIIEKRQSVAFWCNPISGHATLYWYQQILGQGPKLLIQFQNNGVVDDSQLPKDRFSAERLKGVDSTLKIQPAKLEDSAVYLCASSLNPSTDTQYFGPGTRLTVL.